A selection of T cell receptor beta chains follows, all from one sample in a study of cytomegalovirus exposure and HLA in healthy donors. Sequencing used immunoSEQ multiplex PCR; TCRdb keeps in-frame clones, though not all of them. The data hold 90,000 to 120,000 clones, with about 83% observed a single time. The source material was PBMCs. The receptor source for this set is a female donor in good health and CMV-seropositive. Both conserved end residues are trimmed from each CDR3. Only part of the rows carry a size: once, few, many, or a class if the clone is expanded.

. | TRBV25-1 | ASRETASNSPLH
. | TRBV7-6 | ASSLLGNTEAF
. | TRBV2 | ASSPTFGYT
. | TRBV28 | ASSLLGARETQY
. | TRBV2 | ASRKTGGTREQY
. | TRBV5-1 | ASSPAGNYGYT
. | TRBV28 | ASSSGNGYGYT
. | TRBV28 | ASISSGNTIY
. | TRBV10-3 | AISERGTTRLTEAF
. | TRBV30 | AWSAVRGLHEKLF
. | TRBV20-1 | SARGRTEAF
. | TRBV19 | ASSLFRNTEAF
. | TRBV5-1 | ASSSQTTGTGNTIY
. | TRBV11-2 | ASSRTRAGISYEQY
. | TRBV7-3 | ASAPDRTLVAEAF
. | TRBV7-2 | ASSPGLLPAYGYT
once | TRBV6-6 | ASSYVSVSYEQY
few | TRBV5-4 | ASSIYSGGTQETQY
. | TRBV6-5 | ASSHENRGRTEAF
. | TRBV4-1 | ASSQAGLAGQETQY
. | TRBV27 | ASRGQGSANQPQH
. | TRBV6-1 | ASTLRGVGNYGYT
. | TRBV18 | ASSPPGLIVFYSGNQPQH
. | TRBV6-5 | ASSGGPNNSPLH
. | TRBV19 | ASRGQDTYNQPQH
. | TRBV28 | ASSYGGFSPLH
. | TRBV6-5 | ASTNHAGILDEQY
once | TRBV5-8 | ASSSLRRDRGNGYT
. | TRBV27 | ASRTGASGSMELF
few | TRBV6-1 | ASSEDPAPLH
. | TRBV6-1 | ASTRATRGDTQY
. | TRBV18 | ASSPTTQGYSGNTIY
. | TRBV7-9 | ASSLERRSSTNEKLF
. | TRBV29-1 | SVGWGTRNEQF
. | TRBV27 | ASSLSRGTNEKLF
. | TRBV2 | ANTKTGQDYNEQF
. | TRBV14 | ASSQLPGQGVPEAF
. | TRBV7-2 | ASSLAGARETQY
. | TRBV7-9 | ASSLGQGNQPQH
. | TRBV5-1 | ASQKTGIHEQY
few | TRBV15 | ATSRESQGSEQY
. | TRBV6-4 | ASSSRLAGNEQF
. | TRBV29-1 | SVGTSGSQNEQF
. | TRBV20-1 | SADTSYEQY
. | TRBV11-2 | ASSIRDRVGETQY
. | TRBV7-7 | ASSSRPGTGETQY
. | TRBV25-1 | ASRAGPGEGKNEQF
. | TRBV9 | ASSVGITSGIPYEQY
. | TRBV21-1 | ASRGGNTEAF